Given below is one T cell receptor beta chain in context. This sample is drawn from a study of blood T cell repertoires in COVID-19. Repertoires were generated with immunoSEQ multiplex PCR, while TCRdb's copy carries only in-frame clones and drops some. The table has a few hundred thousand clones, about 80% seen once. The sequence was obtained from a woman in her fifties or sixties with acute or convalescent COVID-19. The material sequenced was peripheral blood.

The CDR3 bases are TGTGCCAGCAGTTTATCCCAAGGGGGACGGTCACCCCTCCACTTT. It codes for CASSLSQGGRSPLHF. V gene TRBV6-5 combines with J gene TRBJ1-6, with TRBD1 as a possible D gene (6 bases). Germline V gives CDR1 MNHEY, CDR2 SVGAGI. This CDR3 region has 15 residues. V lost 4 bases and J 10 bases, leaving 17 bases between the germline ends.